Below, 14 T cell receptor beta chains from the same sample are listed, as sequenced in a study of blood T cell repertoires in COVID-19. Repertoires were generated with immunoSEQ multiplex PCR, while TCRdb's copy carries only in-frame clones and drops some. The repertoire includes about 58,000 clones, roughly 89% of them detected once, and around an eighth sits in the top ten. Sequencing was performed on peripheral blood. These receptors all come from a man in his sixties with active COVID-19.

V and J are TRBV18 and TRBJ2-3; 7 nucleotides agree with TRBD2. This CDR3 spans 16 amino acids. Germline-derived CDR1 and CDR2 are KGHSH and LQKENI. V trimming: 0 bases; J trimming: 2 bases; junction bases outside the gene matches: 5. The CDR3 sequence: CASSPPVAGDTDTQYF. The CDR3 nucleotides read TGTGCCAGCTCACCACCTGTAGCGGGTGACACAGATACGCAGTATTTT.

This chain joins TRBV2 and TRBJ2-3; 8 bases line up with TRBD1. CDR1 and CDR2 (germline): SNHLY, FYNNEI. The CDR3 consists of 16 residues. Trimming cost V 3 bases and J 3 bases; bases outside gene matches: 8. DNA of the CDR3: TGTGCCAGCAGTGACCGGGCCAGGGGGCGAACAGATACGCAGTATTTT. Its protein product is CASSDRARGRTDTQYF.

This clone has just one count. The V gene is TRBV5-6, the J gene TRBJ1-1; no clear D. Trimming cost V 2 bases and J 8 bases, with 13 bases left between them. The CDR3 spans 13 residues. CDR1 and CDR2 (germline): SGHDT, YYEEEE. The CDR3 nucleotides read TGTGCCAGCAGCTTCGGTCGAAGAGAAGAAGCTTTCTTT. Translated, it gives CASSFGRREEAFF. Filled out from reference TRBV5-6 and TRBJ1-1, the complete variable domain reads DAGVTQSPTHLIKTRGQQVTLRCSPKSGHDTVSWYQQALGQGPQFIFQYYEEEERQRGNFPDRFSGHQFPNYSSELNVNALLLGDSALYLCASSFGRREEAFFGQGTRLTVV.

V and J are TRBV6-5 and TRBJ1-2, with TRBD1 matching over 7 bases. In germline, CDR1 is MNHEY, CDR2 SVGAGI. The CDR3 extends over 14 amino acids. V was pared by 2 bases and J by 6 bases, with 6 bases of the junction left unmatched. CDR3 sequence: CASSYLQGFNGYTF. The CDR3 DNA sequence: TGTGCCAGCAGTTACCTACAGGGGTTCAATGGCTACACCTTC.

There are a few counts of this clone. J is TRBJ1-1 and V is TRBV7-2; weak D call: TRBD1 (5 bases). The CDR3 totals 15 residues. Germline CDR1 and CDR2: SGHTA and FQGNSA. Trimming took 5 bases from V and 6 from J, leaving 19 bases between them. CDR3 loop: CASSPLGLSIPEAFF. Here the CDR3 DNA reads TGTGCCAGCAGCCCCTTGGGACTCTCGATCCCTGAAGCTTTCTTT.

The chain combines TRBV28 with TRBJ2-1, with D uncertain. This CDR3 is 16 amino acids long. Germline CDR1 reads MDHEN; CDR2 reads SYDVKM. V lost 3 bases, J lost 0 bases, and 12 bases lay in between. CDR3 protein: CASSFRRGSSYNEQFF. The CDR3 nucleotides read TGTGCCAGCAGTTTTAGGAGAGGAAGCTCCTACAATGAGCAGTTCTTC.

This clone has a single count. The CDR3: CASSFSDFGGNTIYF. The CDR3 DNA reads as TGTGCCAGCAGCTTTTCAGACTTCGGTGGGAACACCATATATTTT. This chain uses TRBV5-6 with TRBJ1-3; D unresolved. This CDR3 spans 15 amino acids. V was shortened by 2 bases and J by 7 bases, with 16 bases between the two germline ends. Germline assignment: CDR1 SGHDT and CDR2 YYEEEE.

The chain's CDR3 is CASSIIAGGTIVPPLHF. As DNA, the CDR3 is TGTGCCAGTAGTATAATCGCAGGGGGGACAATCGTCCCACCCCTCCACTTT. The J gene is TRBJ1-6, the V gene TRBV19; 7 bases line up with TRBD1. V lost 2 bases and J lost 11; bases outside the gene matches: 15. Germline CDR1 is LNHDA and CDR2 is SQIVND (reference sequence). The CDR3 extends over 17 amino acids.

V gene TRBV20-1 combines with J gene TRBJ2-7; 10 bases align to TRBD2. This CDR3 has 16 amino acids. V dropped 3 bases and J dropped 2; count of bases not matched to a gene: 10. The germline CDR1 and CDR2 sequences are DFQATT and SNEGSKA (reference sequence). For the CDR3, the DNA is TGCAGTGCTAGTTTCTCTAGCGGGGGCCTTCCCTACGAGCAGTACTTC. It is translated as CSASFSSGGLPYEQYF.

The V and J genes are TRBV14 and TRBJ2-2; 8 bases are shared with TRBD1. The CDR3 has 15 residues. Germline V gene lookup returns CDR1 SGHDN and CDR2 FVKESK. V lost 4 bases to trimming and J lost 4 bases; unmatched junction nucleotides: 5. The CDR3 loop is CASSPWTGPTGELFF. DNA for the CDR3: TGTGCCAGCAGCCCTTGGACAGGGCCCACCGGGGAGCTGTTTTTT. The full variable domain, in which reference TRBV14 and TRBJ2-2 provide the parts outside the CDR3, is EAGVTQFPSHSVIEKGQTVTLRCDPISGHDNLYWYRRVMGKEIKFLLHFVKESKQDESGMPNNRFLAERTGGTYSTLKVQPAELEDSGVYFCASSPWTGPTGELFFGEGSRLTVL.

The J gene is TRBJ2-5, the V gene TRBV28; possibly TRBD2 for D (5 bases). Trimming stripped 6 bases from V and 2 bases from J, with 16 bases between. Germline CDR1 and CDR2: MDHEN and SYDVKM. The CDR3 length is 15 residues. Here the CDR3 DNA reads TGTGCCAGCAGCTCGGGATGGTTCAAGCAAGAGACCCAGTACTTC. It specifies CASSSGWFKQETQYF.

The chain combines TRBV24-1 with TRBJ1-4; D gene unclear. CDR1 is KGHDR and CDR2 is SFDVKD in the germline V gene. Trimming cost V 6 bases and J 8 bases, with 21 bases left between them. The CDR3 runs to 16 residues. The CDR3 reads CATSSPLSTGVEKLFF. DNA of the CDR3: TGTGCCACCAGTTCTCCCCTTTCCACCGGGGTGGAAAAACTGTTTTTT.

The chain's CDR3 is CASSLNPGSPLHF. CDR3 bases: TGTGCCAGCAGCTTAAACCCAGGCTCACCCCTCCACTTT. The chain employs TRBV7-9 and TRBJ1-6; D gene uncertain. The germline CDR1 and CDR2 sequences are SEHNR and FQNEAQ (reference sequence). This CDR3 region has 13 residues. The V gene lost 2 bases and the J gene lost 10 bases, with 9 bases spanning the gap.

The chain uses TRBV5-1 and TRBJ1-5; the match to TRBD1 covers 7 bases. Germline V gives CDR1 SGHRS, CDR2 YFSETQ. V gave up 3 bases and J gave up 5 bases; unmatched junction bases: 2. This CDR3 region has 13 residues. CDR3 DNA: TGCGCCAGCAGCTGGGACAGCTATCAGCCCCAGCATTTT. Amino acid sequence: CASSWDSYQPQHF. Combining the CDR3 with reference TRBV5-1 and TRBJ1-5 gives the whole variable domain KAGVTQTPRYLIKTRGQQVTLSCSPISGHRSVSWYQQTPGQGLQFLFEYFSETQRNKGNFPGRFSGRQFSNSRSEMNVSTLELGDSALYLCASSWDSYQPQHFGDGTRLSIL.